This TCR beta chain was sequenced during a study of blood T cell repertoires in COVID-19. For the study at large: Sources were T cells, B-cell-depleted T cells, or PBMCs; the material itself was cDNA or gDNA.

After removal of 4 bases from V and 2 bases from J, the junction contained 5 bases not matched to a gene. Per the germline V gene, CDR1 is LGHDT and CDR2 is YNNKEL (reference sequence). The CDR3 runs 15 residues. The cohort comprised adults aged about 18 to 100 years residing in 20 to 30 US areas. Which cohort a participant joined came from the clinical history participants gave. As handled by the study authors: Amplification of reference gene primers provided the estimated nucleated cell counts. Measured with immunoSEQ multiplex PCR; TCRdb has only the in-frame clones, and not every one. V and J calls plus clone size are reproduced from that table; the DNA served to infer D and trimming. The table lists approximately 150,000 clones, around 85% of them singletons.

The rearrangement joins TRBV3-1 (or the pseudogene TRBV3-2) to TRBJ1-1; 9 nucleotides align to TRBD1. The receptor was derived from a woman in her forties who had recovered from COVID-19. The source material was PBMCs or T cells enriched from blood (not recorded which). This chain's CDR3 is CASSRLQGANTEAFF. CDR3 bases: TGTGCCAGCAGCCGCCTACAGGGGGCAAACACTGAAGCTTTCTTT.